Presented here are 24 T cell receptor beta chains from one specimen sequenced in a study of blood T cell repertoires in COVID-19. Sequencing was performed with immunoSEQ multiplex PCR; in TCRdb, only in-frame clones are kept and a portion is missing. The data show 170,000 or so clones, more than 75% seen once. Sequenced input: PBMCs or T cells enriched from blood (not recorded which). The receptors shown here come from a woman in her forties or fifties who had recovered from COVID-19.

The V gene is TRBV7-8, the J gene TRBJ2-7; D is uncertain. Germline loops: CDR1 SGHVS, CDR2 FQNEAQ. Trimming pared 0 bases from V and 3 bases from J, leaving 21 bases between. The CDR3 runs 18 residues. In nucleotides, the CDR3 is TGTGCCAGCAGCTTAGCGCGTGCCGCCATGGCGGCCTACTACGAGCAGTACTTC. Encoded protein: CASSLARAAMAAYYEQYF.

This clone came up once. As DNA, the CDR3 is TGTGCCAGCAGTTACTCAGGGGAAACTGAAGCTTTCTTT. Translating gives CASSYSGETEAFF. V is TRBV5-5 and J is TRBJ1-1; D may be TRBD1 (6 bases). Deletions cut 5 bases from V and 5 bases from J, with 13 bases between. This CDR3 has 13 residues. Germline V CDR1 and CDR2: SGHKS, YYEKEE (reference sequence). The full variable domain, with the rest looked up from reference TRBV5-5 and TRBJ1-1, is DAGVTQSPTHLIKTRGQQVTLRCSPISGHKSVSWYQQVLGQGPQFIFQYYEKEERGRGNFPDRFSARQFPNYSSELNVNALLLGDSALYLCASSYSGETEAFFGQGTRLTVV.

The chain employs TRBV5-1 and TRBJ2-2; 12 positions match TRBD1. The CDR3 spans 14 residues. Germline CDR1 reads SGHRS; CDR2 reads YFSETQ. V shed 4 bases, J shed 7 bases, and the junction held 2 bases outside the gene matches. DNA for the CDR3: TGCGCCAGCAGCGGGACAGGGGGCTTCGGGGAGCTGTTTTTT. Translation: CASSGTGGFGELFF.

The CDR3 DNA reads TGTGCCAGCAGTCCATTGGGGAGGGCGGGCACTGAAGCTTTCTTT. This encodes CASSPLGRAGTEAFF. J is TRBJ1-1 and V is TRBV27, with D hard to call. Looked up from germline, CDR1 is MNHEY and CDR2 is SMNVEV (reference sequence). The V gene lost 5 bases and the J gene lost 4 bases, with 17 bases spanning the gap. This CDR3 comprises 15 residues.

The chain combines TRBV24-1 with TRBJ2-5; 7 positions agree with TRBD1. Trimming at V came to 10 bases and at J to 3 bases, leaving 10 bases not matched to a gene. Germline CDR1 reads KGHDR; CDR2 reads SFDVKD. The CDR3 is made up of 14 amino acids. The CDR3 DNA is TGTGCCACTTCCGCGACAGGGCCCAAAGAGACCCAGTACTTC. This encodes CATSATGPKETQYF.

CDR3 region: CASSRTATDRGETQYF. DNA of the CDR3: TGCGCCAGCAGCCGCACCGCAACGGACAGGGGAGAGACCCAGTACTTC. J is TRBJ2-5 and V is TRBV5-1; TRBD1 matches 9 bases. The CDR3 has 16 amino acids. After removal of 4 bases from V and 4 bases from J, the junction contained 11 bases not matched to a gene. Looked up from germline, CDR1 is SGHRS and CDR2 is YFSETQ.

This chain connects TRBV7-3 to TRBJ2-1; 14 bases are a match to TRBD2. The CDR3 consists of 20 residues. Trimming at V came to 5 bases and at J to 0 bases, leaving 12 bases not matched to a gene. The germline V gene encodes CDR1 SGHTA and CDR2 FQGTGA. This chain's CDR3 is CASSPNPRTSGRSSYNEQFF. The CDR3 region has the DNA TGTGCCAGCAGCCCTAACCCGAGGACTAGCGGGAGGAGCTCCTACAATGAGCAGTTCTTC.

This clone was observed a single time. The rearrangement links TRBV7-3 to TRBJ2-2, with TRBD1 as a possible D gene (6 bases). Germline CDR1 SGHTA, CDR2 FQGTGA. Trimming removed 2 bases from V and 4 bases from J, with 11 bases in between. This CDR3 is 15 amino acids long. CDR3 sequence (DNA): TGTGCCAGCAGCTTAGCCCCAGGGGTCACCGGGGAGCTGTTTTTT. Translation: CASSLAPGVTGELFF.

CDR3 sequence (DNA): TGTGCCAGCAGCATGACAGGGAACTATAATGAAAAACTGTTTTTT. Its translation: CASSMTGNYNEKLFF. The V gene is TRBV7-2, the J gene TRBJ1-4; TRBD1 agrees at 7 bases. Germline CDR1 reads SGHTA; CDR2 reads FQGNSA. The ends lost 5 bases at V and 4 bases at J; junction bases unmatched: 7. The CDR3 extends over 15 amino acids.

The chain joins TRBV5-1 to TRBJ1-1, with unresolved D. CDR3 length equals 13 residues. Germline-derived CDR1 and CDR2 are SGHRS and YFSETQ. V dropped 10 bases and J dropped 3 bases, with 16 bases sitting between them. The CDR3 region has the DNA TGCGCCCAGCGCCTGGGTTTTTACACTGAAGCTTTCTTT. The encoded protein is CAQRLGFYTEAFF.

The V call is TRBV7-9, the J call TRBJ2-1, with TRBD2 matching 12 bases. From germline, CDR1 is SEHNR and CDR2 FQNEAQ (reference sequence). V was clipped by 5 bases and J by 7 bases; unmatched bases: 6. The CDR3 length is 15 residues. The CDR3, as DNA: TGTGCCAGCAGCACCAGACTAGCGGGAGTAAATGAGCAGTTCTTC. It encodes CASSTRLAGVNEQFF.

The chain couples TRBV4-3 to TRBJ1-2; D perhaps matches TRBD1 (5 bases). Trimming took 0 bases from V and 6 from J, leaving 17 bases between them. The CDR3 is 16 amino acids. In germline, CDR1 is LGHNA, CDR2 YSLEER. The CDR3 nucleotides read TGCGCCAGCAGCCAAGATGCGTGGGCAGGGTCTAATGGCTACACCTTC. It is translated as CASSQDAWAGSNGYTF.

The J gene is TRBJ2-7, the V gene TRBV28, with 11 bases fitting TRBD1. Germline V gene sequence: CDR1 MDHEN, CDR2 SYDVKM. The CDR3 is made up of 16 amino acids. V gave up 6 bases and J gave up 0 bases; unmatched junction bases: 7. This CDR3 reads CASRPTGTGGSYEQYF. Written as DNA, the CDR3 is TGTGCCAGCAGGCCAACCGGGACAGGGGGCTCCTACGAGCAGTACTTC.

CDR3 amino acids: CASSAMTGGMEKLFF. The CDR3 DNA sequence: TGTGCCAGCAGTGCTATGACAGGGGGAATGGAAAAACTGTTTTTT. J is TRBJ1-4 and V is TRBV9; 9 bases are a match to TRBD1. Germline trimming cut 5 bases from V and 8 bases from J; bases unmatched to any gene: 10. The V gene's germline CDR1 is SGDLS and CDR2 YYNGEE. This CDR3 comprises 15 residues.

The table lists this clone with a count of one. This sequence joins TRBV2 and TRBJ1-4; maybe TRBD1 (6 bases). Germline V CDR1 and CDR2: SNHLY, FYNNEI. V lost 6 bases and J 2 bases, leaving 13 bases between the germline ends. This CDR3 has 15 amino acids. The CDR3 coding sequence is TGTGCCAGCAGAGGTACAGGGTTGACTAATGAAAAACTGTTTTTT. Translation: CASRGTGLTNEKLFF.

CDR3 coding DNA: TGCGCCAGCAGTGAGGGTGACAGGGGCCTCTACAATGAGCAGTTCTTC. This gives the protein CASSEGDRGLYNEQFF. The rearrangement uses TRBV10-1 and TRBJ2-1, with 8 bases fitting TRBD1. V shed 2 bases and J 3 bases; nucleotides not matched to a gene: 6. This CDR3 has 16 residues. The germline V gene has CDR1 WNHNN and CDR2 SYGVQD (reference sequence).

The sample holds one count of this clone. The rearrangement links TRBV2 to TRBJ1-1; D remains unclear. V was pared by 6 bases and J by 11 bases, with 13 bases between. Germline V gives CDR1 SNHLY, CDR2 FYNNEI. The CDR3 covers 11 residues. DNA of the CDR3: TGTGCCAGCAGATATGGCCCGTGGGCTTTCTTT. Protein product: CASRYGPWAFF.

This chain links TRBV18 with TRBJ1-5; D is unclear. The CDR3 loop spans 15 amino acids. Looked up from germline, CDR1 is KGHSH and CDR2 is LQKENI. V was trimmed by 5 bases and J by 4 bases, leaving 15 bases between them. The CDR3 sequence: CASSSAVTLNQPQHF. CDR3 DNA sequence: TGTGCCAGCTCATCCGCAGTGACACTGAATCAGCCCCAGCATTTT.

This clone came up a few times. The V and J genes are TRBV10-2 and TRBJ2-7; D call uncertain. This CDR3 is 13 amino acids long. Germline V CDR1 and CDR2: WSHSY, SAAADI. V was trimmed by 3 bases and J by 0 bases, leaving 6 bases between them. For the CDR3, the DNA is TGCGCCAGCAGTGAAACGGGCTCCTACGAGCAGTACTTC. This codes for CASSETGSYEQYF.

V is TRBV27 and J is TRBJ2-1; maybe TRBD1 (6 bases). The CDR3 runs 14 residues. CDR1 and CDR2 from the germline V gene are MNHEY and SMNVEV (reference sequence). Trimming cost V 0 bases and J 7 bases, with 10 bases left between them. CDR3 bases: TGTGCCAGCAGTTTATCAGCTAGGGGGAATGAGCAGTTCTTC. Its protein is CASSLSARGNEQFF.

V usage is TRBV29-1 and J usage is TRBJ2-3; 9 bases agree with TRBD1. Germline lookup yields CDR1 SQVTM and CDR2 ANQGSEA. There are 13 residues in the CDR3. Losses at the gene ends were 5 bases for V and 5 bases for J; bases not matched to a gene: 5. The CDR3 region has the DNA TGCAGCGTTTCTGGACAGGGGATAGATACGCAGTATTTT. Translation gives CSVSGQGIDTQYF.

The chain is built from TRBV19 and TRBJ1-1; the match to TRBD1 covers 7 bases. V was pared by 6 bases and J by 0 bases, with 13 bases of the junction left unmatched. Looked up from germline, CDR1 is LNHDA and CDR2 is SQIVND (reference sequence). The CDR3 covers 17 residues. The CDR3 spells CASRGNRGVGVNTEAFF. CDR3 nucleotides: TGTGCCAGTAGAGGGAACAGGGGAGTTGGGGTGAACACTGAAGCTTTCTTT. Full variable domain (remainder filled in from reference TRBV19 and TRBJ1-1): DGGITQSPKYLFRKEGQNVTLSCEQNLNHDAMYWYRQDPGQGLRLIYYSQIVNDFQKGDIAEGYSVSREKKESFPLTVTSAQKNPTAFYLCASRGNRGVGVNTEAFFGQGTRLTVV.

The CDR3 DNA follows: TGTGCCAGCTCAGGAGGGGGACAGAACTATGGCTACACCTTC. Encoded protein: CASSGGGQNYGYTF. The chain joins TRBV7-9 to TRBJ1-2; TRBD1 matches 7 bases. Germline-derived CDR1 and CDR2 are SEHNR and FQNEAQ (reference sequence). V shed 8 bases, J shed 2 bases, and the junction held 8 bases outside the gene matches. CDR3 length equals 14 residues.

This chain uses TRBV3-1 (or the pseudogene TRBV3-2) with TRBJ1-3; D call uncertain. Trimming left V 1 base short and J 0 bases short, with 13 bases between. The CDR3 loop spans 17 amino acids. CDR1 and CDR2 (germline): LGHDT, YNNKEL (reference sequence). CDR3 region: CASSQGTPGGSGNTIYF. CDR3 nucleotide sequence: TGTGCCAGCAGCCAAGGGACTCCTGGCGGCTCTGGAAACACCATATATTTT.